Listed here are 18 T cell receptor beta chains from one sample, sequenced in a study of PD-1 blockade in classical Hodgkin lymphoma. Relapse was seen in all patients after autologous stem cell transplantation, and brentuximab vedotin exposure was variable. Measured with immunoSEQ multiplex PCR; TCRdb has only the in-frame clones, and not every one. The sample holds about 150,000 clones, approximately 72% seen once. The sequencing here drew on peripheral blood mononuclear cells (PBMCs), taken before the second cycle of nivolumab. The receptor source for this set is a human donor with classical Hodgkin lymphoma.

This rearrangement joins TRBV10-3 to TRBJ1-2; 8 bases agree with TRBD1. CDR3 size: 13 residues. Losses at the gene ends were 2 bases for V and 5 bases for J; bases not matched to a gene: 1. Germline values: CDR1 ENHRY, CDR2 SYGVKD. CDR3 protein: CAISEDRGYGYTF. CDR3 bases: TGTGCCATCAGTGAGGACAGGGGATATGGCTACACCTTC.

The DNA of the CDR3 is TGTGCCAGCAGCTCGACTAGCGGAGTCAACTACAATGAGCAGTTCTTC. Amino acids: CASSSTSGVNYNEQFF. This chain uses TRBV5-5 with TRBJ2-1, with 9 bases identical to TRBD2. The CDR3 covers 16 residues. With 3 bases clipped from V and 3 bases from J, the junction kept 7 bases outside the gene matches. The V gene's germline CDR1 is SGHKS and CDR2 YYEKEE (reference sequence).

V is TRBV5-6 and J is TRBJ2-3; 9 positions match TRBD2. V shed 2 bases and J 9 bases; nucleotides not matched to a gene: 13. The CDR3 extends over 16 amino acids. Germline lookup yields CDR1 SGHDT and CDR2 YYEEEE. CDR3 residues: CASSFLAGAPGGTQYF. CDR3 nucleotides: TGTGCCAGCAGCTTTTTAGCGGGGGCCCCGGGGGGGACGCAGTATTTT.

The chain combines TRBV19 with TRBJ2-3; 15 bases map to TRBD2. CDR1 LNHDA and CDR2 SQIVND come from the germline V gene (reference sequence). The CDR3 has 18 amino acids. The junction had 5 bases not matched to a gene; V was cut back by 3 bases and J by 1 base. CDR3 DNA sequence: TGTGCCAGTAGTATCGGACTAGCGGGAGGGCCGGGCACAGATACGCAGTATTTT. Amino acids: CASSIGLAGGPGTDTQYF.

The chain links TRBV10-3 to TRBJ2-7; the D is unclear. Per the germline V gene, CDR1 is ENHRY and CDR2 is SYGVKD. The V gene lost 4 bases and the J gene lost 0 bases, with 19 bases spanning the gap. This CDR3 is built from 17 residues. CDR3 bases: TGTGCCATCAGTGGAAATCTACCGGGCCTCAGCTCCTACGAGCAGTACTTC. Protein sequence: CAISGNLPGLSSYEQYF.

DNA for the CDR3: TGTGCCAGCAGCTCAGGAATAAGGCAGGGAGGGAACACCGGGGAGCTGTTTTTT. Its protein product is CASSSGIRQGGNTGELFF. The chain is built from TRBV11-3 and TRBJ2-2, with D possibly being TRBD2 (6 bases). Deletions cut 4 bases from V and 1 base from J, with 19 bases between. This CDR3 spans 18 amino acids. The germline V gene has CDR1 SGHNT and CDR2 YENEEA.

The CDR3 region is CASSYFGAGYGYTF. In DNA, the CDR3 is TGTGCCAGCAGTTATTTCGGGGCTGGATATGGCTACACCTTC. The V call is TRBV6-5, the J call TRBJ1-2; possible D gene TRBD1, 5 bases. The CDR3 runs to 14 residues. Trimming took 3 bases from V and 5 from J, leaving 13 bases between them. The germline CDR1 and CDR2 sequences are MNHEY and SVGAGI.

The chain links TRBV6-1 to TRBJ2-1, with D unclear. This CDR3 region has 14 residues. CDR1 MNHNS and CDR2 SASEGT come from the germline V gene. Between the trimmed V and J ends, which lost 2 bases and 3 bases, there was a span of 8 bases. The CDR3 DNA reads TGTGCCAGCAGTGAACTGGGCCGCTACAATGAGCAGTTCTTC. Amino acids: CASSELGRYNEQFF.

The sample holds a few counts of this clone. The rearrangement uses TRBV19 and TRBJ2-7; D may be TRBD2 (6 bases). V was clipped by 7 bases and J by 0 bases, with 19 bases between them. The CDR3 loop spans 16 amino acids. The germline gives CDR1 LNHDA, CDR2 SQIVND (reference sequence). The CDR3 DNA follows: TGTGCCAGTATGGGTCTAGGACTATCTTACTCCTACGAGCAGTACTTC. Its protein is CASMGLGLSYSYEQYF.

The rearrangement joins TRBV7-2 to TRBJ1-3; TRBD1 matches 7 bases. In germline, CDR1 is SGHTA, CDR2 FQGNSA. The CDR3 sequence is 17 residues long. V shed 1 base, J shed 1 base, and the junction held 7 bases outside the gene matches. The CDR3 DNA follows: TGTGCCAGCAGCTTAGGAAGGGGGCGTCAATCTGGAAACACCATATATTTT. Its protein is CASSLGRGRQSGNTIYF. The full variable domain, its missing parts supplied by reference TRBV7-2 and TRBJ1-3, is GAGVSQSPSNKVTEKGKDVELRCDPISGHTALYWYRQSLGQGLEFLIYFQGNSAPDKSGLPSDRFSAERTGGSVSTLTIQRTQQEDSAVYLCASSLGRGRQSGNTIYFGEGSWLTVV.

The chain combines TRBV7-8 with TRBJ1-2; a possible D gene is TRBD1 (6 bases). The CDR3 length is 15 residues. V was pared by 6 bases and J by 5 bases, with 19 bases between. The germline V gene has CDR1 SGHVS and CDR2 FQNEAQ. CDR3 sequence reads: CASSLGQPVGYGYTF. The CDR3 nucleotides are TGTGCCAGCAGTCTCGGACAGCCTGTGGGTTATGGCTACACCTTC. Filled out from reference TRBV7-8 and TRBJ1-2, the complete variable domain reads GAGVSQSPRYKVAKRGQDVALRCDPISGHVSLFWYQQALGQGPEFLTYFQNEAQLDKSGLPSDRFFAERPEGSVSTLKIQRTQQEDSAVYLCASSLGQPVGYGYTFGSGTRLTVV.

DNA of the CDR3: TGTGCCAGCAGGGGGTTGGGGTACACTGAAGCTTTCTTT. Translated: CASRGLGYTEAFF. The chain employs TRBV2 and TRBJ1-1, with no clear D. Germline CDR1 reads SNHLY; CDR2 reads FYNNEI. The CDR3 runs 13 residues. V lost 6 bases and J 3 bases, leaving 11 bases between the germline ends.

The DNA of the CDR3 is TGCGCCAGCAGTCAATACAAGGAATTTGAGGGTGCAGGGCATAACACCGGGGAGCTGTTTTTT. Protein sequence: CASSQYKEFEGAGHNTGELFF. V gene TRBV23-1 combines with J gene TRBJ2-2; D could derive from TRBD1 or TRBD2 (5 bases each). TRBV23-1 is annotated as an ORF whose role is uncertain. The CDR3 is 21 amino acids. V lost 1 base, J lost 2 bases, and 26 bases lay in between.

CDR3 DNA: TGTGCCAGCAGTTTTAGCAGGGACAATCAGCCCCAGCATTTT. Amino acid sequence: CASSFSRDNQPQHF. This sequence joins TRBV28 and TRBJ1-5, with D maybe TRBD1 (5 bases). V was pared by 3 bases and J by 3 bases, with 9 bases between. Germline V gene data show CDR1 as MDHEN and CDR2 as SYDVKM. The CDR3 is made up of 14 amino acids.

This clone was recorded a few times. The chain recombines TRBV6-6 with TRBJ1-4; D unresolved. Germline V CDR1 and CDR2: MNHNY, SVGAGI (reference sequence). The CDR3 loop spans 14 amino acids. V shed 6 bases and J shed 7 bases, with 15 bases lying between them. The CDR3 bases are TGTGCCAGCAGCTCTCTTATGGCGGGTGAAAAACTGTTTTTT. Its translation: CASSSLMAGEKLFF.

The count of this clone is one. The chain employs TRBV7-9 and TRBJ2-1; D is undetermined. Germline CDR1 is SEHNR and CDR2 is FQNEAQ (reference sequence). Trimming took off 1 base at V and 9 bases at J, with 10 bases between the two ends. The length of the CDR3 is 13 residues. The CDR3 DNA reads TGTGCCAGCAGCTTAGTGTCGGTCCCTGAGCAGTTCTTC. Protein: CASSLVSVPEQFF.

The chain couples TRBV5-1 to TRBJ2-1, with TRBD1 matching 9 bases. Germline-derived CDR1 and CDR2 are SGHRS and YFSETQ. CDR3 size: 15 residues. V was clipped by 0 bases and J by 9 bases; unmatched bases: 7. CDR3 nucleotides: TGCGCCAGCAGCTTGGCCGGGACAGGGTCTGGTGAGCAGTTCTTC. Its translation: CASSLAGTGSGEQFF.

J is TRBJ1-6 and V is TRBV6-5; maybe TRBD1 (6 bases). Germline values: CDR1 MNHEY, CDR2 SVGAGI. The V end was cut by 4 bases, the J end by 9 bases, with 16 bases between. The CDR3 sequence is 15 residues long. The CDR3 spells CASSFLRGGGSPLHF. Here the CDR3 DNA reads TGTGCCAGCAGTTTCCTGAGGGGAGGGGGTTCACCCCTCCACTTT.